A single sample is the source of the 23 T cell receptor beta chains below, sequenced in a study of T cell changes during pregnancy in multiple sclerosis. The repertoire was sequenced with immunoSEQ multiplex PCR; TCRdb's copy has only in-frame clones and lacks some. The sample has 20,000 to 25,000 clones, more than 85% seen once. The specimen was CD4+ T cells from peripheral blood mononuclear cells, collected in the third trimester of pregnancy. The origin of the receptors is a female donor with multiple sclerosis, enrolled in a pregnancy study.

This chain connects TRBV18 to TRBJ2-5; no definite D call. The CDR3 runs to 12 residues. V was pared by 6 bases and J by 4 bases, with 9 bases between. Germline V gene sequence: CDR1 KGHSH, CDR2 LQKENI. DNA for the CDR3: TGTGCCAGCTCCCCGGAGCCAGAGACCCAGTACTTC. Amino acids: CASSPEPETQYF. The entire variable domain, with the rest obtained from reference TRBV18 and TRBJ2-5, is as follows: NAGVMQNPRHLVRRRGQEARLRCSPMKGHSHVYWYRQLPEEGLKFMVYLQKENIIDESGMPKERFSAEFPKEGPSILRIQQVVRGDSAAYFCASSPEPETQYFGPGTRLLVL.

The chain has TRBV27 and TRBJ1-3, with D perhaps matching TRBD1 (6 bases). CDR1 and CDR2 from the germline V gene are MNHEY and SMNVEV (reference sequence). The CDR3 totals 17 residues. V lost 0 bases and J lost 2, with 14 bases in between. As DNA, the CDR3 is TGTGCCAGCAGTTTATCACCAGGGGCTGCCACTGGAAACACCATATATTTT. This codes for CASSLSPGAATGNTIYF.

The chain uses TRBV6-4 and TRBJ1-5, with 7 bases lining up with TRBD1. CDR1 and CDR2 (germline): MRHNA, SNTAGT. The CDR3 sequence is 17 residues long. V lost 0 bases and J lost 4; bases outside the gene matches: 9. CDR3 in amino acids: CASSDSVTGTANQPQHF. DNA for the CDR3: TGTGCCAGCAGTGACTCAGTAACCGGGACAGCGAATCAGCCCCAGCATTTT.

V is TRBV9 and J is TRBJ2-1; TRBD1 is a possible D gene (5 bases). Trimming cost V 4 bases and J 5 bases, with 19 bases left between them. The CDR3 totals 16 residues. Germline CDR1 and CDR2: SGDLS and YYNGEE. CDR3 nucleotides: TGTGCCAGCAGCCCCCCCCTAGGGGCGCAGGACAATGAGCAGTTCTTC. It yields the protein CASSPPLGAQDNEQFF.

The V and J genes are TRBV7-2 and TRBJ1-2; tentatively, D is TRBD1 (6 bases). The V gene lost 2 bases and the J gene lost 4 bases, with 14 bases spanning the gap. This CDR3 is built from 15 residues. The germline V gene encodes CDR1 SGHTA and CDR2 FQGNSA. The CDR3 bases are TGTGCCAGCAGCTTAAAAGACAGGCCTCTCTATGGCTACACCTTC. Its protein is CASSLKDRPLYGYTF.

The gene calls are TRBV6-1 and TRBJ1-3, with D uncertain. Looked up from germline, CDR1 is MNHNS and CDR2 is SASEGT. The CDR3 sequence is 13 residues long. Trimming cost V 2 bases and J 2 bases, with 4 bases left between them. The CDR3 nucleotides read TGTGCCAGCAGTGAACAGGCTGGAAACACCATATATTTT. It translates to CASSEQAGNTIYF.

The CDR3 reads CASSFISGTENEKLFF. In nucleotides, the CDR3 is TGTGCCAGCAGTTTTATCTCCGGGACAGAGAATGAAAAACTGTTTTTT. The chain carries TRBV7-9 and TRBJ1-4; TRBD1 agrees at 7 bases. CDR1 is SEHNR and CDR2 is FQNEAQ in the germline V gene (reference sequence). There are 16 residues in the CDR3. V shed 6 bases, J shed 5 bases, and the junction held 12 bases outside the gene matches. The full variable domain, in which reference TRBV7-9 and TRBJ1-4 provide the parts outside the CDR3, is DTGVSQNPRHKITKRGQNVTFRCDPISEHNRLYWYRQTLGQGPEFLTYFQNEAQLEKSRLLSDRFSAERPKGSFSTLEIQRTEQGDSAMYLCASSFISGTENEKLFFGSGTQLSVL.

The genes are TRBV5-6 and TRBJ1-2; D gene uncertain. Germline CDR1 reads SGHDT; CDR2 reads YYEEEE. The CDR3 covers 12 residues. V shed 4 bases and J shed 7 bases, with 11 bases lying between them. CDR3 sequence: CASSPRPGGYTF. CDR3 DNA sequence: TGTGCCAGCAGCCCGCGGCCCGGTGGCTACACCTTC. The whole variable domain, filled in from reference TRBV5-6 and TRBJ1-2, reads DAGVTQSPTHLIKTRGQQVTLRCSPKSGHDTVSWYQQALGQGPQFIFQYYEEEERQRGNFPDRFSGHQFPNYSSELNVNALLLGDSALYLCASSPRPGGYTFGSGTRLTVV.

The CDR3 spells CASSPPVNEKLFF. DNA for the CDR3: TGTGCCAGCAGCCCTCCAGTGAATGAAAAACTGTTTTTT. The chain carries TRBV28 and TRBJ1-4; D is unclear. CDR1 and CDR2 (germline): MDHEN, SYDVKM. V dropped 6 bases and J dropped 5 bases, with 10 bases sitting between them. This CDR3 comprises 13 residues.

The V and J genes are TRBV5-1 and TRBJ1-1; 10 bases are shared with TRBD1. Germline-derived CDR1 and CDR2 are SGHRS and YFSETQ. The CDR3 consists of 16 residues. The J segment lost 0 bases and the V segment lost 4 bases, leaving 6 bases of the junction unmatched. CDR3 amino acids: CASSPMTGGLNTEAFF. The CDR3 nucleotides read TGCGCCAGCAGCCCGATGACAGGGGGCTTGAACACTGAAGCTTTCTTT. The variable domain in full, with the rest retrieved from reference TRBV5-1 and TRBJ1-1, is KAGVTQTPRYLIKTRGQQVTLSCSPISGHRSVSWYQQTPGQGLQFLFEYFSETQRNKGNFPGRFSGRQFSNSRSEMNVSTLELGDSALYLCASSPMTGGLNTEAFFGQGTRLTVV.

J is TRBJ2-3 and V is TRBV21-1; the D call of TRBD2 is as the table states it, not checked on the DNA. TRBV21-1 is a known pseudogene. CDR3 length: 20 residues. The CDR3 spells CASSKHPGPSGCRSTDTQYF. DNA for the CDR3: TGTGCCAGCAGCAAGCACCCGGGTCCCTCGGGGTGTCGATCGACAGATACGCAGTATTTT.

In its sample, this clone was seen a few times. The same CDR3 is also encoded by other DNA sequences in this sample. The gene calls are TRBV2 and TRBJ1-1; 8 bases match TRBD1. This CDR3 contains 14 residues. The germline V gene has CDR1 SNHLY and CDR2 FYNNEI. J gave up 5 bases and V 6 bases, and 8 bases lay outside the gene matches. The CDR3 DNA is TGTGCCAGCAGAAGGACAGGGCGAAGTACTGAAGCTTTCTTT. Protein product: CASRRTGRSTEAFF.

CDR3 protein: CACTPTGTSSYNEQFF. In DNA form, the CDR3 reads TGTGCCTGCACACCAACCGGGACTAGCTCCTACAATGAGCAGTTCTTC. The chain combines TRBV30 with TRBJ2-1, with 8 bases aligning to TRBD2. V gave up 6 bases and J gave up 0 bases; unmatched junction bases: 10. Germline values: CDR1 GTSNPN, CDR2 SVGIG (reference sequence). This CDR3 has 16 amino acids.

This chain links TRBV4-2 with TRBJ2-4; D may be TRBD1 (6 bases). V lost 4 bases and J 0 bases, leaving 31 bases between the germline ends. This CDR3 has 22 residues. CDR1 LGHNA and CDR2 YNFKEQ come from the germline V gene. The CDR3 region has the DNA TGTGCCAGCAGCCGCGCAAGGCCAGGGGACACCGAATCATTGACAGCCAAAAACATTCAGTACTTC. Translating gives CASSRARPGDTESLTAKNIQYF.

The chain combines TRBV6-1 with TRBJ2-7; D remains ambiguous. Germline loops: CDR1 MNHNS, CDR2 SASEGT. The CDR3 runs 14 residues. The ends were cut back, 7 bases at V and 0 bases at J, with 13 bases in the middle. The CDR3 bases are TGTGCCAGCACCGATCGCGGAAGCTCCTACGAGCAGTACTTC. This encodes CASTDRGSSYEQYF.

The genes are TRBV2 and TRBJ1-1; the match to TRBD1 covers 8 bases. J was trimmed by 12 bases and V by 6 bases; bases with no gene match: 15. Germline V gene data show CDR1 as SNHLY and CDR2 as FYNNEI. The CDR3 length is 14 residues. CDR3 DNA sequence: TGTGCCAGCAGCCAAGGGGTGCCAGGGGGCTACCCTTTCTTT. Translation gives CASSQGVPGGYPFF.

This clone has more than one count but fewer than ten. V is TRBV4-1 and J is TRBJ1-1; D is unclear. This CDR3 spans 15 amino acids. CDR1 is MGHRA and CDR2 is YSYEKL in the germline V gene. The V and J ends lost 0 bases and 4 bases respectively, with 12 bases between them. CDR3 region: CASSQEKGRATEAFF. CDR3 in DNA: TGCGCCAGCAGCCAAGAAAAAGGGAGGGCCACTGAAGCTTTCTTT.

The chain employs TRBV15 and TRBJ2-7; D perhaps matches TRBD2 (7 bases). The CDR3 is 16 residues long. V was clipped by 3 bases and J by 2 bases, with 17 bases between them. Germline V gives CDR1 LNHNV, CDR2 YYDKDF (reference sequence). The CDR3 region is CATSRGGGASPYEQYF. The CDR3 bases are TGTGCCACCAGCAGGGGAGGGGGGGCCAGCCCCTACGAGCAGTACTTC.

The CDR3 sequence: CASSFNRGSSNTIYF. The CDR3 coding sequence is TGTGCCAGCAGCTTTAACAGGGGTTCCTCCAACACCATATATTTT. The chain joins TRBV5-4 to TRBJ1-3, with 7 bases fitting TRBD1. Germline V CDR1 and CDR2: SGHNT, YYREEE (reference sequence). This CDR3 is built from 15 residues. V trimming: 2 bases; J trimming: 7 bases; junction bases outside the gene matches: 9.

The chain links TRBV9 to TRBJ2-2, with a tentative D call TRBD1 (6 bases). Germline V gene data show CDR1 as SGDLS and CDR2 as YYNGEE. The CDR3 totals 16 residues. V was trimmed by 0 bases and J by 2 bases, leaving 11 bases between them. CDR3: CASSVATGLNTGELFF. CDR3 bases: TGTGCCAGCAGCGTAGCTACAGGGCTCAACACCGGGGAGCTGTTTTTT.

V is TRBV4-3 and J is TRBJ1-4; TRBD1 matches 8 bases. The CDR3 loop spans 15 amino acids. Germline trimming cut 1 base from V and 5 bases from J; bases unmatched to any gene: 3. The germline V gene encodes CDR1 LGHNA and CDR2 YSLEER. The CDR3 spells CASSQGQGRNEKLFF. In DNA, the CDR3 is TGCGCCAGCAGCCAAGGACAGGGGCGGAATGAAAAACTGTTTTTT.

V and J are TRBV12-5 and TRBJ2-3, with 8 bases aligning to TRBD2. J was trimmed by 2 bases and V by 0 bases; bases with no gene match: 7. The length of the CDR3 is 17 residues. Germline V gene sequence: CDR1 LGHNT, CDR2 FRNRAP. CDR3 coding DNA: TGTGCTAGTGGTTTGGTAGTCCGGGGGGGCGACACAGATACGCAGTATTTT. Amino acids: CASGLVVRGGDTDTQYF.

This rearrangement joins TRBV10-2 to TRBJ2-3, with 11 nucleotides matching TRBD2. The V gene end was trimmed by 6 bases and the J gene end by 3 bases; junction bases not matched to a gene: 5. Germline loops: CDR1 WSHSY, CDR2 SAAADI. This CDR3 comprises 15 residues. The CDR3 sequence is CASSLTSGATDTQYF. The CDR3 DNA sequence: TGCGCCAGCAGCCTGACTAGCGGGGCGACAGATACGCAGTATTTT.